The T cell receptor beta chain under discussion was sequenced for a study of neurological immune-mediated disorders. This clonotype was recorded many times. This CDR3 has 15 amino acids. Germline V gives CDR1 SGHRS, CDR2 YFSETQ. V shed 4 bases, J shed 8 bases, and the junction held 11 bases outside the gene matches. The authors produced cDNA by 5'RACE using 10-nucleotide random UMIs. One entry per CDR3 protein, called by TCRdb with MiXCR from the 5' RACE reads. The repertoire has 75,000 to 85,000 distinct CDR3 sequences, roughly 18% of them found once; the top ten carry 15%. The sample was PBMCs. The chain couples TRBV5-1 to TRBJ1-2; 10 bases align to TRBD1. The receptor was derived from a woman between 35 and 50 years old in good health. The CDR3 is CASSPGTGVSEGYTF. CDR3 sequence (DNA): TGCGCCAGCAGCCCCGGGACAGGGGTTTCGGAAGGCTACACCTTC.